The source of this T cell receptor beta chain is a study of shared clonotypes between healthy human individuals. The method was immunoSEQ multiplex PCR; TCRdb's version includes in-frame clones alone and lacks a portion of them. In the table there are about 800,000 clones, 96% of which are singletons. Study-wide points: Richness estimates generally favored naive over memory subsets.

A word on this clone: The antigen is not known.

CD8 cells classed as naive were CD45RO-negative and positively selected for CCR7, excluding terminally differentiated effector memory CD45RA+ cells. Healthy HIV-negative adults without recent acute infections or vaccinations served as donors. Sequencing used naive CD8+ T cells sorted from blood. The receptor comes from a young man in good health.

The CDR3 DNA reads as TGTGCCATCAGTGAGTCATCTAGCGGGAAGTCCTACGAGCAGTACTTC. Protein: CAISESSSGKSYEQYF. This sequence joins TRBV10-3 and TRBJ2-7; TRBD2 matches at 9 bases. V lost 0 bases, J lost 1 base, and 4 bases stayed unmatched. Germline loops: CDR1 ENHRY, CDR2 SYGVKD. This CDR3 has 16 amino acids.